This note documents a single TCR beta chain sequence. Its antigen remains unknown. The study ran its PCR with 60 Vbeta and 13 Jbeta primers. Method: immunoSEQ multiplex PCR; TCRdb's copy keeps in-frame clones and lacks some. The sample has roughly 150,000 clones, roughly 76% seen once. This sample is part of a study of cytomegalovirus exposure and HLA in healthy donors. At the level of the study: An earlier analysis found under 130 million unique TCR beta sequences from approximately 190 million T cells.

The CDR3 has 14 residues. V was trimmed by 3 bases and J by 2 bases, leaving 8 bases between them. In germline, CDR1 is SGHAT, CDR2 FQNNGV. Study findings and constraints: Later analysis identified several of the most significant clusters that appeared linked to common viral pathogens. The majority of TCR sequences were rare, yet some public TCRs appeared in many donors.

Everyone who donated was a healthy bone marrow donor. Input material: PBMCs. The source is a female donor in good health and CMV-seronegative. This chain links TRBV11-2 with TRBJ1-3, with a weak D call TRBD1 (5 bases). The CDR3 bases are TGTGCCAGCAGCTTGACAGTTGCTGGAAACACCATATATTTT. This codes for CASSLTVAGNTIYF.